This T cell receptor beta chain was identified during a study of radiotherapy plus CTLA-4 blockade in lung cancer (dated by TCRdb to the late 2010s). About the full investigation: Objective responses were observed in about 17% of enrolled patients, and disease control was achieved in about 32%. The full study reports these points: After treatment with radiotherapy and ipilimumab, TCR clones that came from tumors expanded in the peripheral blood. Increased serum interferon-beta after radiation, together with early dynamic changes in blood T cell clones, were reported to be the strongest predictors of response.

Libraries were built with the immunoSEQ multiplex PCR assay. TCRdb's version of the immuneACCESS table is confined to in-frame rearrangements and falls short of the full clone set. An unresolved V gene accounts for under half of the shortfall where checked; the remainder is of unknown origin. For this sample there are approximately 39,000 clones; 72% appear just once. Approximately 11% of the sample comes from the top ten. About this clone: Its antigen target is currently unknown. No base quality information exists; no much larger clone differs at one position.

In this study, focal radiation therapy paired with CTLA-4 blockade (ipilimumab) was tested in patients who had chemo-refractory metastatic non-small-cell lung cancer. The receptor comes from a human donor with non-small cell lung cancer who had stable disease on radiotherapy plus ipilimumab. Sequencing was performed on peripheral blood, taken from a patient treated with radiotherapy plus ipilimumab.

This receptor carries the CDR3 CASSTTRFQYYEQYF. The DNA sequence follows: TGTGCCAGCAGCACAACTAGGTTCCAATACTACGAGCAGTACTTC. Recombination linked TRBV7-2 to TRBJ2-7, with TRBD2 tentatively as D gene (5 bases match). The CDR3 spans 15 residues, from the cysteine through the phenylalanine. Just the 45-base CDR3 DNA is kept, in frame starting at base 1. The junction carries 17 bases between V and J, which are trimmed by 5 bases and 3 bases respectively. CDR1 SGHTA and CDR2 FQGNSA are derived from the germline V gene. The CDR3 plus the reference TRBV7-2 and TRBJ2-7 genes for the other parts give the full variable domain: GAGVSQSPSNKVTEKGKDVELRCDPISGHTALYWYRQSLGQGLEFLIYFQGNSAPDKSGLPSDRFSAERTGGSVSTLTIQRTQQEDSAVYLCASSTTRFQYYEQYFGPGTRLTVT.